Listed below are T cell receptor beta chains from one sample, sequenced in a study of cytomegalovirus exposure and HLA in healthy donors. Assay used: immunoSEQ multiplex PCR; TCRdb lists only in-frame clones, some missing. The sample consists of around 50,000 clones, roughly three fifths of them appearing once. The sequenced sample consisted of PBMCs. The receptors here all came from a human donor in good health. The CDR3 runs from the conserved cysteine through the conserved F or W. The D gene is left open where the match is weak. Clone size is given for some rows only: seen once, a few or many times, or a class if the clone is expanded.

>TRBJ1-5|-|TRBD1|TRBV27
CASSSGTGGVQPQHF
TGTGCCAGCAGTTCAGGGACAGGGGGAGTTCAGCCCCAGCATTTT
>TRBJ2-3|-|TRBD2|TRBV6-1
CASSDTAGNTDTQYF
TGTGCCAGCAGTGATACAGCGGGGAACACAGATACGCAGTATTTT
>TRBJ1-4|-|-|TRBV6-6
CASSYSAGEFNEKLFF
TGTGCCAGCAGTTACTCCGCAGGGGAGTTCAATGAAAAACTGTTTTTT
>TRBJ2-6|few|-|TRBV2
CASSLSGANVLTF
TGTGCCAGCAGCTTGTCTGGGGCCAACGTCCTGACTTTC
>TRBJ1-6|-|-|TRBV6-5
CASSFRTASVLHF
TGTGCCAGCAGTTTTAGGACAGCTTCTGTCCTCCACTTT
>TRBJ2-1|-|-|TRBV19
CASKKKHSYNEQFF
TGTGCCAGTAAAAAGAAACACTCCTACAATGAGCAGTTCTTC
>TRBJ2-5|once|-|TRBV6-5
CASSYLAVQETQYF
TGTGCCAGCAGTTACTTGGCCGTTCAAGAGACCCAGTACTTC
>TRBJ2-3|-|TRBD1|TRBV9
CASSPLGQGTGTDTQYF
TGTGCCAGCAGCCCCCTGGGACAGGGAACGGGCACAGATACGCAGTATTTT
>TRBJ2-7|-|-|TRBV29-1
CSVEQDSYEQYF
TGCAGCGTTGAACAGGACTCCTACGAGCAGTACTTC
>TRBJ2-1|-|TRBD1|TRBV9
CASSPSGTGVGDEQFF
TGTGCCAGCAGCCCCTCTGGGACAGGGGTGGGGGATGAGCAGTTCTTC
>TRBJ1-2|-|TRBD1|TRBV7-9
CSSSSSRTGRGSYGYTF
TGTTCCAGCAGCTCCTCCAGGACAGGGAGGGGGAGCTATGGCTACACCTTC
>TRBJ1-2|once|-|TRBV29-1
CSGGGYTF
TGCAGCGGGGGCGGCTACACCTTC
>TRBJ2-7|-|-|TRBV7-2
CASTNPGHYEQYF
TGTGCCAGCACCAACCCGGGACATTACGAGCAGTACTTC
>TRBJ1-2|few|-|TRBV5-8
CASSRGNYGYTF
TGTGCCAGCAGCAGGGGGAACTATGGCTACACCTTC
>TRBJ2-5|few|TRBD2|TRBV5-4
CASSPTSGETQYF
TGTGCCAGCAGTCCTACTAGCGGGGAGACCCAGTACTTC
>TRBJ2-7|few|TRBD2|TRBV6-5
CAAHLAGLSYEQYF
TGTGCCGCCCACTTAGCGGGTCTCTCCTACGAGCAGTACTTC
>TRBJ2-7|-|TRBD1|TRBV28
CASKTGGDSYEQYF
TGTGCCAGCAAAACAGGGGGAGATTCCTACGAGCAGTACTTC
>TRBJ2-7|-|-|TRBV25-1
CASTGTYEQYF
TGTGCCAGCACAGGGACCTACGAGCAGTACTTC
>TRBJ1-5|few|TRBD1|TRBV7-2
CASSLGQGKGQPQHF
TGTGCCAGCAGCCTAGGACAGGGGAAAGGACAGCCCCAGCATTTT
>TRBJ1-6|-|-|TRBV7-3
CASSLGAWGNSPLHF
TGTGCCAGCAGCTTAGGGGCCTGGGGAAATTCACCCCTCCACTTT
>TRBJ2-2|few|TRBD2|TRBV9
CASSRRLAGASNTGELFF
TGTGCCAGCAGTAGAAGGCTAGCGGGGGCCTCGAACACCGGGGAGCTGTTTTTT
>TRBJ2-1|few|TRBD1|TRBV14
CASSQKPGQGAGNEQFF
TGTGCCAGCAGCCAAAAACCGGGACAGGGGGCAGGTAATGAGCAGTTCTTC
>TRBJ2-7|-|TRBD2|TRBV19
CASSTSVSSYEQYF
TGTGCCAGTAGCACTAGCGTGAGCTCCTACGAGCAGTACTTC
>TRBJ2-5|once|-|TRBV7-3
CASSLGAGPETQYF
TGTGCCAGCAGCTTAGGGGCAGGGCCGGAGACCCAGTACTTC
>TRBJ2-7|once|TRBD2|TRBV5-1
CASSFAGGPPYEQYF
TGCGCCAGCAGCTTCGCGGGGGGGCCCCCCTACGAGCAGTACTTC
>TRBJ1-4|-|TRBD1|TRBV30
CAYDRGKLFF
TGTGCCTATGACAGGGGGAAACTGTTTTTT
>TRBJ2-7|-|-|TRBV2
CASSPGSRYEQYF
TGTGCCAGCAGCCCAGGGTCCCGGTACGAGCAGTACTTC
>TRBJ1-2|-|-|TRBV29-1
CSVEAGNRDGYTF
TGCAGCGTTGAAGCCGGAAATCGGGATGGCTACACCTTC
>TRBJ1-1|-|TRBD1|TRBV2
CASRSEYRGTEAFF
TGTGCCAGCAGGTCGGAGTACAGGGGAACTGAAGCTTTCTTT
>TRBJ1-1|few|-|TRBV19
CASSSEARNTEAFF
TGTGCCAGTAGTAGCGAAGCCCGGAACACTGAAGCTTTCTTT
>TRBJ1-5|-|TRBD1|TRBV7-8
CASSRQGGSNQPQHF
TGTGCCAGCAGCCGACAGGGTGGGAGCAATCAGCCCCAGCATTTT
>TRBJ1-1|-|-|TRBV7-3
CASSLGHQNTEAFF
TGTGCCAGCAGCTTAGGACACCAGAACACTGAAGCTTTCTTT
>TRBJ2-7|-|TRBD1|TRBV6-6
CASRYRTGSYEQYF
TGTGCCAGCAGATATCGGACAGGGTCCTACGAGCAGTACTTC
>TRBJ2-5|-|-|TRBV27
CASSSFQGSETQYF
TGTGCCAGCAGTTCATTCCAGGGAAGCGAGACCCAGTACTTC
>TRBJ2-2|medium-sized|-|TRBV4-1
CASSPLTGSLTGELFF
TGCGCCAGCAGCCCATTGACAGGCTCTTTGACCGGGGAGCTGTTTTTT